This T cell receptor (beta chain) was sequenced during a study of identical twins. Template switching added a universal primer site; cDNA carried unique molecular identifiers. TCRdb reprocessed the 5' RACE reads with MiXCR, giving one entry per CDR3 protein. The sample includes 420,000 or so distinct CDR3 sequences, roughly 18% of them seen just once. CDR1 SGHRS and CDR2 YFSETQ come from the germline V gene. The V end lost 5 bases, the J end lost 5 bases, and 26 bases lay between the germline ends. The CDR3 has 17 amino acids. This clonotype came up a few times. The gene calls are TRBV5-1 and TRBJ2-7; the D call may be TRBD1 or TRBD2 (5 bases each). Source material: naive T cells sorted from blood. The receptor's source is a man between 50 and 59 years old in good health. CDR3 amino acids: CASRKNLRGRSGDEQYF. The CDR3 DNA reads TGCGCCAGCAGGAAAAATCTACGGGGCAGGTCCGGCGACGAGCAGTACTTC. Filled out from reference TRBV5-1 and TRBJ2-7, the complete variable domain reads KAGVTQTPRYLIKTRGQQVTLSCSPISGHRSVSWYQQTPGQGLQFLFEYFSETQRNKGNFPGRFSGRQFSNSRSEMNVSTLELGDSALYLCASRKNLRGRSGDEQYFGPGTRLTVT.